The 6 T cell receptor beta chains presented below share a single source sample, sequenced in a study of cytomegalovirus exposure and HLA in healthy donors. The PCR made use of 60 Vbeta and 13 Jbeta primers. Measured with immunoSEQ multiplex PCR; TCRdb has only the in-frame clones, and not every one. The top ten clones hold approximately 1.5% of a sample with some 160,000 clones, around four fifths of them seen once. The specimen was PBMCs. All receptors derive from a woman between 18 and 30 years old in good health and CMV-seronegative.

This clone occurred a few times. The chain links TRBV19 to TRBJ1-5, with D maybe TRBD1 (6 bases). This CDR3 region has 16 residues. The V end lost 5 bases, the J end lost 3 bases, and 17 bases lay between the germline ends. CDR1 LNHDA and CDR2 SQIVND come from the germline V gene (reference sequence). The CDR3 spells CASSSPLSGANQPQHF. The DNA of the CDR3 is TGTGCCAGTAGTTCCCCCTTGTCAGGGGCCAATCAGCCCCAGCATTTT.

V and J are TRBV5-1 and TRBJ2-1; D may be TRBD1 (5 bases). This CDR3 comprises 15 residues. Germline V lookup: CDR1 SGHRS, CDR2 YFSETQ. Trimming pared 0 bases from V and 5 bases from J, leaving 12 bases between. CDR3 bases: TGCGCCAGCAGCTTGGGGGCAGGGTTGGACAATGAGCAGTTCTTC. It translates to CASSLGAGLDNEQFF.

The J gene is TRBJ1-5, the V gene TRBV30; 7 bases agree with TRBD1. CDR1 GTSNPN and CDR2 SVGIG come from the germline V gene (reference sequence). CDR3 length: 15 residues. The V segment lost 2 bases and the J segment 2 bases; nucleotides outside the gene matches: 6. This CDR3 is CAWSRGQGRNQPQHF. CDR3 DNA sequence: TGTGCCTGGAGTAGGGGGCAGGGGCGCAATCAGCCCCAGCATTTT.

The chain has TRBV6-1 and TRBJ1-2; TRBD1 is a possible D gene (5 bases). CDR3 length: 15 residues. V lost 5 bases, J lost 4 bases, and 17 bases lay in between. Germline CDR1 and CDR2: MNHNS and SASEGT. The CDR3 reads CASSKGRGGSYGYTF. The DNA of the CDR3 is TGTGCCAGCAGTAAGGGGAGGGGTGGCAGCTATGGCTACACCTTC.

The chain uses TRBV29-1 and TRBJ1-5, with TRBD1 matching over 7 bases. The V segment lost 5 bases and the J segment 4 bases; nucleotides outside the gene matches: 2. The CDR3 contains 12 residues. Looked up from germline, CDR1 is SQVTM and CDR2 is ANQGSEA. CDR3 bases: TGCAGCGTTTGGGACAGAAATCAGCCCCAGCATTTT. Its translation is CSVWDRNQPQHF.

J is TRBJ2-5 and V is TRBV5-6; maybe TRBD1 (5 bases). There are 15 residues in the CDR3. Per the germline V gene, CDR1 is SGHDT and CDR2 is YYEEEE. V was shortened by 0 bases and J by 0 bases, with 9 bases between the two germline ends. CDR3 coding DNA: TGTGCCAGCAGCTTGGCCCAGGGCCACCAAGAGACCCAGTACTTC. As protein: CASSLAQGHQETQYF.